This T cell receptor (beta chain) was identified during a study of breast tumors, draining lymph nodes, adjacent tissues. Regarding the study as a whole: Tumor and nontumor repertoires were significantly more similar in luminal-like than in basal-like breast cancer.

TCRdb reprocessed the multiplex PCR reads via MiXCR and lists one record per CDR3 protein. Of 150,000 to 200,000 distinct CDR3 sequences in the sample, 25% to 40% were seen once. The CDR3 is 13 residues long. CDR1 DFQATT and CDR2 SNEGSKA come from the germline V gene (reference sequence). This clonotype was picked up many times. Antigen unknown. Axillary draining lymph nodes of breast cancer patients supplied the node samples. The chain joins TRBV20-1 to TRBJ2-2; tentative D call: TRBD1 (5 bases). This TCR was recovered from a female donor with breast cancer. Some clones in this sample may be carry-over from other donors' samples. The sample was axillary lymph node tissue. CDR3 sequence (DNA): TGCAGCATAGAGACAGAGAACACCGGGGAGCTGTTTTTT. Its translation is CSIETENTGELFF.